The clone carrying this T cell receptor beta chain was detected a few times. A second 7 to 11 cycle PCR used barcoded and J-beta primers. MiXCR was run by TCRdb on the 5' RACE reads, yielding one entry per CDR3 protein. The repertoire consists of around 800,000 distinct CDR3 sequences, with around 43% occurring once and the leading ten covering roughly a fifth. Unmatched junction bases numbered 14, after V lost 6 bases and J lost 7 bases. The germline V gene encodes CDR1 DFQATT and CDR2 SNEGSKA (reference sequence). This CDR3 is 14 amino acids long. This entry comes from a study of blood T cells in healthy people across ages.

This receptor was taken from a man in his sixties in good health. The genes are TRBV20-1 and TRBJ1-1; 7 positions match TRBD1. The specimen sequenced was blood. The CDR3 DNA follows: TGCAGTGCGGTTAGGGACAGCCAAGCCCTTGAAGCTTTCTTT. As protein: CSAVRDSQALEAFF.